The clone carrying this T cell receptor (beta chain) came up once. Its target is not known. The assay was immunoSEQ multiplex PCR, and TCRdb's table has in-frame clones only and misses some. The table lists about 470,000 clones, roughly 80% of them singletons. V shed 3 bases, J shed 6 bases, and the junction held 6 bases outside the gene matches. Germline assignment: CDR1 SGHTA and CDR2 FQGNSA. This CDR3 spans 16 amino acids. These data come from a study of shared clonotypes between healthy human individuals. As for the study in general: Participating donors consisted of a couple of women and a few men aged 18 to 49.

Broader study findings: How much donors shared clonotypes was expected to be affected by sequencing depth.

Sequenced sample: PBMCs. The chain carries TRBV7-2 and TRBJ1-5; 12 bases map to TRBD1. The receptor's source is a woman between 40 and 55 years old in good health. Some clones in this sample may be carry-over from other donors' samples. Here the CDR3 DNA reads TGTGCCAGCAGCTTGACCGGGACAGGGGGCGGTCAGCCCCAGCATTTT. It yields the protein CASSLTGTGGGQPQHF.